The clone carrying this TCR beta chain was observed a single time. Antigen: not known. Naivety among CD8 cells was defined by CD45RO negativity and positive CCR7 selection, thereby excluding terminally differentiated effector memory CD45RA+ cells. The data originate from a study of shared clonotypes between healthy human individuals. At the level of the study: Three plates were used per donor for CD4 naive, three for CD4 memory, two for CD8 naive and one for CD8 memory.

Study-wide findings and caveats: Only blood was sampled; tissue repertoires likely differ. A generally larger estimated richness was seen in naive subsets than in memory subsets. It was the non-shared clonotypes that had lower generation probabilities than clonotypes shared by all four donors.

The data were produced by immunoSEQ multiplex PCR, yet TCRdb's version contains in-frame clones alone and is incomplete. The sample lists roughly 1,800,000 clones, about 95% seen once, with 1% to 1.5% in the top ten. CDR3 size: 14 residues. CDR1 and CDR2 (germline): SGDLS, YYNGEE. With 4 bases removed from V and 4 bases from J, the gap between germline ends came to 14 bases. The J gene is TRBJ1-1, the V gene TRBV9; perhaps TRBD1 as D (5 bases). The sequence was obtained from a man between 18 and 29 years old in good health. Sequencing input: naive CD8+ T cells sorted from blood. Here the CDR3 reads CASSRGVAGTEAFF. Written as DNA, the CDR3 is TGTGCCAGCAGCCGAGGGGTGGCGGGCACTGAAGCTTTCTTT.